Included here is one TCR beta chain sequence, with context. Its antigen is not known. CDR1 is MDHEN, CDR2 SYDVKM, per germline. V dropped 6 bases and J dropped 0 bases, with 24 bases sitting between them. This CDR3 has 19 amino acids. The data were obtained in a study of shared clonotypes between healthy human individuals. Overall study findings and caveats: It was only blood that was sampled, and tissue repertoires likely differ.

A deep-level run was used for the assay. Clones were read by immunoSEQ multiplex PCR, and TCRdb kept only the in-frame ones, dropping some. Here the sample spans roughly 2 million clones, more than 90% being singletons. Material: naive CD4+ T cells sorted from blood. Subset: CD45RA+ positively selected. The chain combines TRBV28 with TRBJ1-5, with a weak D call TRBD1 (6 bases). The receptor was derived from a man aged 18 to 29 in good health. As DNA, the CDR3 is TGTGCCAGCAGCACCCGACGGGGGGGCCGGGGCTATAGCAATCAGCCCCAGCATTTT. This encodes CASSTRRGGRGYSNQPQHF. The full variable domain, rest sourced from reference TRBV28 and TRBJ1-5, is DVKVTQSSRYLVKRTGEKVFLECVQDMDHENMFWYRQDPGLGLRLIYFSYDVKMKEKGDIPEGYSVSREKKERFSLILESASTNQTSMYLCASSTRRGGRGYSNQPQHFGDGTRLSIL.